These 5 T cell receptor beta chains came from one sample sequenced in a study of T cells in localized non-small cell lung cancer. This table comes from immunoSEQ multiplex PCR, and its TCRdb copy is limited to in-frame clones, with some not included. The table has some 33,000 clones, around 90% seen once. This material consisted of PBMCs, taken before any cancer treatment. These receptors all stem from a man aged 35 to 69 with stage II lung adenocarcinoma.

This clone was seen only once. V gene TRBV2 combines with J gene TRBJ2-3; the D gene could be TRBD1 or TRBD2 (5 bases each). The CDR3 length is 14 residues. Germline loops: CDR1 SNHLY, CDR2 FYNNEI. V lost 7 bases and J lost 0, with 11 bases in between. The CDR3 sequence is CASNPGPSTDTQYF. The CDR3 nucleotides are TGTGCCAGCAATCCGGGACCCAGCACAGATACGCAGTATTTT. Variable domain in full (rest from reference TRBV2 and TRBJ2-3): EPEVTQTPSHQVTQMGQEVILRCVPISNHLYFYWYRQILGQKVEFLVSFYNNEISEKSEIFDDQFSVERPDGSNFTLKIRSTKLEDSAMYFCASNPGPSTDTQYFGPGTRLTVL.

This clone was detected only a few times. CDR3 region: CASSLGVGLAGYEQYF. CDR3 in DNA: TGTGCCAGCAGCTTAGGAGTCGGGCTAGCGGGCTACGAGCAGTACTTC. The rearrangement links TRBV7-2 to TRBJ2-7; 8 bases match TRBD2. J lost 3 bases, V lost 1 base, and 8 bases had no gene match. The CDR3 totals 16 residues. Germline V gene sequence: CDR1 SGHTA, CDR2 FQGNSA.

The chain recombines TRBV11-3 with TRBJ2-2, with unresolved D. The germline CDR1 and CDR2 sequences are SGHNT and YENEEA. V was trimmed by 1 base and J by 5 bases, leaving 14 bases between them. This CDR3 comprises 16 residues. The CDR3 protein is CASSLVGLAGTGELFF. DNA of the CDR3: TGTGCCAGCAGCTTAGTTGGGTTGGCAGGAACCGGGGAGCTGTTTTTT.

The chain combines TRBV7-2 with TRBJ2-5; a possible D gene is TRBD1 (6 bases). Germline CDR1 and CDR2: SGHTA and FQGNSA. The CDR3 length is 15 residues. Trimming took 5 bases from V and 5 from J, leaving 18 bases between them. This CDR3 is CASSPRQGSWETQYF. The CDR3 DNA reads as TGTGCCAGCAGCCCCAGGCAGGGGAGTTGGGAGACCCAGTACTTC.

V is TRBV7-2 and J is TRBJ2-7, with 9 bases lining up with TRBD1. The junction had 5 bases not matched to a gene; V was cut back by 5 bases and J by 6 bases. The CDR3 extends over 13 amino acids. The germline V gene has CDR1 SGHTA and CDR2 FQGNSA. CDR3 residues: CASSRMTGGEQYF. The CDR3 DNA reads as TGTGCCAGCAGCCGAATGACAGGGGGCGAGCAGTACTTC.